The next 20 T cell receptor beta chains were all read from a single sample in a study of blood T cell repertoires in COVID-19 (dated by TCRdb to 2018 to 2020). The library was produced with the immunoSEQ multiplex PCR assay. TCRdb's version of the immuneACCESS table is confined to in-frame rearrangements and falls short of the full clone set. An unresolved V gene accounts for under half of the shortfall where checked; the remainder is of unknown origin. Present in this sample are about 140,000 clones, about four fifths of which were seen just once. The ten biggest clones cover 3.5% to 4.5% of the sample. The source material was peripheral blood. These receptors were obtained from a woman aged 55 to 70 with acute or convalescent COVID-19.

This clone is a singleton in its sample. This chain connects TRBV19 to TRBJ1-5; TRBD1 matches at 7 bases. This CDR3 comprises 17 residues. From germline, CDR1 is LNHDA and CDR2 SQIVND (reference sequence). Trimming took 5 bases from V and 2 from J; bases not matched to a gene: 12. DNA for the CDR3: TGTGCCAGTAGTCCAGAGCCCGGGACAGTGGGCAATCAGCCCCAGCATTTT. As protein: CASSPEPGTVGNQPQHF.

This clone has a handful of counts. The CDR3 protein is CASIRGGNEQYF. CDR3 coding DNA: TGTGCCAGCATTAGGGGCGGAAACGAGCAGTACTTC. V and J are TRBV2 and TRBJ2-7, with D tentatively TRBD1 (5 bases). Trimming stripped 7 bases from V and 5 bases from J, with 12 bases between. Germline assignment: CDR1 SNHLY and CDR2 FYNNEI. This CDR3 region has 12 residues.

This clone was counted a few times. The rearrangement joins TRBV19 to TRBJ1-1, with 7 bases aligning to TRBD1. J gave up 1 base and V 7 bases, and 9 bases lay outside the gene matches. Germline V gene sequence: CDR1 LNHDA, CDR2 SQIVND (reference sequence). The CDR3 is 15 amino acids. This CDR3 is CASTTGAGGNTEAFF. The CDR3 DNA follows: TGTGCCAGTACCACAGGGGCAGGGGGGAACACTGAAGCTTTCTTT.

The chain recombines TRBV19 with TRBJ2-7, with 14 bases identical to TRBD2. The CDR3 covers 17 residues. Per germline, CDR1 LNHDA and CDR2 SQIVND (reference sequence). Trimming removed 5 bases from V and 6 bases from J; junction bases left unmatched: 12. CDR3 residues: CASSSLPGLAGEGEQYF. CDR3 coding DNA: TGTGCCAGTAGTTCCCTACCGGGACTAGCGGGAGAGGGCGAGCAGTACTTC.

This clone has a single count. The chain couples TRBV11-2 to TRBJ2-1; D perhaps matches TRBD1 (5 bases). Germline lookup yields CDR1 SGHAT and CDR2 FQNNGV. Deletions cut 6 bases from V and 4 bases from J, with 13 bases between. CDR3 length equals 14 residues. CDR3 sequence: CASRDTGLYNEQFF. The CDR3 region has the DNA TGTGCCAGCAGGGACACCGGATTATACAATGAGCAGTTCTTC.

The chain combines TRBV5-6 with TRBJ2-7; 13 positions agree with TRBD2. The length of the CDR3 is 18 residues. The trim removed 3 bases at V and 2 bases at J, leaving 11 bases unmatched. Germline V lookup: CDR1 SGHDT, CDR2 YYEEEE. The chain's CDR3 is CASSSSGLAGVIAYEQYF. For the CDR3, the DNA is TGTGCCAGCAGCTCCTCCGGACTAGCGGGAGTTATAGCCTACGAGCAGTACTTC.

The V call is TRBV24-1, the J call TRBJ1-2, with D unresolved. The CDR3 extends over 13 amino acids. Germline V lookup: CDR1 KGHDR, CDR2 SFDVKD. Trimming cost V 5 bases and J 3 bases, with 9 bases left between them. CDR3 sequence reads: CATSGAGDYGYTF. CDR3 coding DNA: TGTGCCACCAGTGGGGCAGGCGACTATGGCTACACCTTC.

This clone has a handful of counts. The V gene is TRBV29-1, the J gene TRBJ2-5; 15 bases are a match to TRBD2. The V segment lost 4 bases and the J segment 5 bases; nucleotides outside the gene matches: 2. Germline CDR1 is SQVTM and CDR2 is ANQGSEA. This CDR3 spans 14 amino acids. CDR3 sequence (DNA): TGCAGCGTTGCAGGACTAGCGGGAGGGGAGACCCAGTACTTC. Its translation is CSVAGLAGGETQYF.

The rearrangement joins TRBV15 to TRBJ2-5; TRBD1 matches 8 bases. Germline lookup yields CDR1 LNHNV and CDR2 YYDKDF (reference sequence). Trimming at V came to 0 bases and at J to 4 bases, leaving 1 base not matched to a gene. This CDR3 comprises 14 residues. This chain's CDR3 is CATSRDRGPETQYF. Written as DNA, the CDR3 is TGTGCCACCAGCAGAGACAGGGGGCCAGAGACCCAGTACTTC.

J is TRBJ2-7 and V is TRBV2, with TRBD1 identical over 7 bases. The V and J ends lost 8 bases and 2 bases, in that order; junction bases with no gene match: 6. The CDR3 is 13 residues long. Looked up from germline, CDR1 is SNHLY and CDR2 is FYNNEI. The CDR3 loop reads CASEVQGAYEQYF. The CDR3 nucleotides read TGTGCCAGCGAGGTTCAGGGGGCCTACGAGCAGTACTTC.

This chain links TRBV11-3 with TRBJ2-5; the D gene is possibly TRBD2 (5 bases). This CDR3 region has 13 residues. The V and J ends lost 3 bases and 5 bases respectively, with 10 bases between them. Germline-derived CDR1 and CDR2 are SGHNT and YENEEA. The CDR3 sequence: CASSFGLRETQYF. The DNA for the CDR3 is TGTGCCAGCAGCTTTGGACTCCGCGAGACCCAGTACTTC.

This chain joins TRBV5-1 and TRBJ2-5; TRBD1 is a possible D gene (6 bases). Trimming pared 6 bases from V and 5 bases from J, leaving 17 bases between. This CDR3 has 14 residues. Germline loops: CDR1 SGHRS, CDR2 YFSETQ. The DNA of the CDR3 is TGCGCCAGCACCACCGCAGGGGTTAGGGAGACCCAGTACTTC. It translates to CASTTAGVRETQYF.

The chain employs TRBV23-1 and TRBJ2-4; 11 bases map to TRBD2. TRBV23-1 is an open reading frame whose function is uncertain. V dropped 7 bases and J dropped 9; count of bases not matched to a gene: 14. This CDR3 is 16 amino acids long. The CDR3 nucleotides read TGCGCCAGCACCAAAGGACTAGCGGGTACCAAGGGCATTCAGTACTTC. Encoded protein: CASTKGLAGTKGIQYF.

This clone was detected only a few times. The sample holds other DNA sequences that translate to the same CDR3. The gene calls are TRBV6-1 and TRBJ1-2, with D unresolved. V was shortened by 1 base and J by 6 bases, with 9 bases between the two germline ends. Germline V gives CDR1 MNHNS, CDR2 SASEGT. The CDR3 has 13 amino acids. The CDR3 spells CASSEGGSHGYTF. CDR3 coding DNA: TGTGCCAGCAGTGAAGGCGGGAGTCATGGCTACACCTTC.

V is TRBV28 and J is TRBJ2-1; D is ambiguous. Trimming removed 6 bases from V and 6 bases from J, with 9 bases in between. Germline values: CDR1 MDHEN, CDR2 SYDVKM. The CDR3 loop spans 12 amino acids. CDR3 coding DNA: TGTGCCAGCAGGGAAACAGTCAATGAGCAGTTCTTC. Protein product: CASRETVNEQFF.

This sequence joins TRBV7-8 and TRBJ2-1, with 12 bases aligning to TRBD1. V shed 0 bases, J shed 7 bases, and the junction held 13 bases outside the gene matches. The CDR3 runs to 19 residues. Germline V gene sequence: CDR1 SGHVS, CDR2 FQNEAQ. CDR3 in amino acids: CASSLAAGNPGQGANEQFF. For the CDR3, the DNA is TGTGCCAGCAGCTTAGCGGCGGGGAATCCGGGACAGGGGGCTAATGAGCAGTTCTTC. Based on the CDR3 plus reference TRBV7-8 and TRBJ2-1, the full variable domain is GAGVSQSPRYKVAKRGQDVALRCDPISGHVSLFWYQQALGQGPEFLTYFQNEAQLDKSGLPSDRFFAERPEGSVSTLKIQRTQQEDSAVYLCASSLAAGNPGQGANEQFFGPGTRLTVL.

CDR3 amino acids: CASSISVRTGNTEAFF. CDR3 coding DNA: TGTGCCAGTAGTATCAGTGTTAGGACAGGGAACACTGAAGCTTTCTTT. The genes are TRBV19 and TRBJ1-1, with 7 nucleotides matching TRBD1. In germline, CDR1 is LNHDA, CDR2 SQIVND (reference sequence). This CDR3 is built from 16 residues. The V and J ends lost 3 bases and 1 base, in that order; junction bases with no gene match: 8.

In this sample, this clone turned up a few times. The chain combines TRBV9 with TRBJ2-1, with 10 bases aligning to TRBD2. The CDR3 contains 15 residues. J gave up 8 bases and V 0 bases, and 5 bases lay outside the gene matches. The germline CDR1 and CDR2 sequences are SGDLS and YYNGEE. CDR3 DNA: TGTGCCAGCAGCGTAGAGTCTAGCGGGAGTTATGAGCAGTTCTTC. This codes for CASSVESSGSYEQFF.

The CDR3 DNA reads as TGTGCCAGCAGGGACAGCTCTGGAAACACCATATATTTT. It translates to CASRDSSGNTIYF. V is TRBV7-9 and J is TRBJ1-3; perhaps TRBD1 as D (6 bases). V lost 6 bases, J lost 0 bases, and 6 bases lay in between. The CDR3 has 13 residues. The V gene's germline CDR1 is SEHNR and CDR2 FQNEAQ (reference sequence).

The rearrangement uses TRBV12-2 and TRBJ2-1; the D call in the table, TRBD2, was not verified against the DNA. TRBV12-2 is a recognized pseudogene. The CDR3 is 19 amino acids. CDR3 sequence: CASQPPSGTGVTLLNEQFF. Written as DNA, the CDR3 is TGTGCAAGTCAACCCCCCTCTGGTACGGGAGTTACGTTGCTCAATGAGCAGTTCTTC.